This T cell receptor beta chain comes out of a study of CD8+ T cells in alopecia areata. Study conclusions and caveats: In lesional scalp, particularly from alopecia totalis/universalis, clonality was higher than in normal scalp.

Germline V lookup: CDR1 KGHSH, CDR2 LQKENI. This CDR3 comprises 16 residues. J gave up 7 bases and V 2 bases, and 10 bases lay outside the gene matches. A remark on this clone: Its specificity is unknown.

Patients with alopecia areata provided lesional scalp punch biopsies as well as peripheral blood. It was from PBMCs that CD4+ and CD8+ T cells were sorted. RNA extraction was followed by reverse transcription into cDNA, which acted as the sequencing template. Assay used: immunoSEQ multiplex PCR; TCRdb lists only in-frame clones, some missing. The table has approximately 91,000 clones, around 44% seen once. The chain employs TRBV18 and TRBJ2-1; 8 bases line up with TRBD2. Sample: CD4+ T cells sorted from blood. The TCR originated in a human donor with alopecia areata. The CDR3 sequence: CASSPLAGRALNEQFF. In DNA, the CDR3 is TGTGCCAGCTCACCATTAGCGGGACGTGCTCTTAATGAGCAGTTCTTC.